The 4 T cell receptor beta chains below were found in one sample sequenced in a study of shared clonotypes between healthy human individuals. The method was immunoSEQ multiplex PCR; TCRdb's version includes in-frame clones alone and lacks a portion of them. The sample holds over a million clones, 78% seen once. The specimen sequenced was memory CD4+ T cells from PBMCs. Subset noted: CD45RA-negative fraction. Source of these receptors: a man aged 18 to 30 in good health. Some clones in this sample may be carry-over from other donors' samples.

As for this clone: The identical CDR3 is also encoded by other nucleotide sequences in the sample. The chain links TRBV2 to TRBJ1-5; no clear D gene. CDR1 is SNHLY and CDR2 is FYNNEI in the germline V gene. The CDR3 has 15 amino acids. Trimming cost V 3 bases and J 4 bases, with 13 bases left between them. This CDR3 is CASSEGGYSNQPQHF. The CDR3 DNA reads TGTGCCAGCAGTGAGGGAGGGTACTCAAATCAGCCCCAGCATTTT.

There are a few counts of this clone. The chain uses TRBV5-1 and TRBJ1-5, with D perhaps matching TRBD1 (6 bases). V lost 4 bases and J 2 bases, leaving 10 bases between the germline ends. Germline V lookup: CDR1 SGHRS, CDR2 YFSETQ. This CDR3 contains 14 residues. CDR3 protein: CASSTGAGNQPQHF. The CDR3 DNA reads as TGCGCCAGCAGCACGGGGGCAGGCAATCAGCCCCAGCATTTT.

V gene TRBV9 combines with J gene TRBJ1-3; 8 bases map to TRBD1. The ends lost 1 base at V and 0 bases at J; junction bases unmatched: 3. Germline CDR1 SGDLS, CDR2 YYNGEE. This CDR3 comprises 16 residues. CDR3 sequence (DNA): TGTGCCAGCAGCGTAACAGGGGGAAGCTCTGGAAACACCATATATTTT. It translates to CASSVTGGSSGNTIYF.

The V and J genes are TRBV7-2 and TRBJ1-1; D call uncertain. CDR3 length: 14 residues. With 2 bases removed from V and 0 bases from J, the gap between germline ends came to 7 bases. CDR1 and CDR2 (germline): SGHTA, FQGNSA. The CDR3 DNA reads TGTGCCAGCAGCTTAAGGGATTTGAACACTGAAGCTTTCTTT. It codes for CASSLRDLNTEAFF. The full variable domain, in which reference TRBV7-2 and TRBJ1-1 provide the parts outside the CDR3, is GAGVSQSPSNKVTEKGKDVELRCDPISGHTALYWYRQSLGQGLEFLIYFQGNSAPDKSGLPSDRFSAERTGGSVSTLTIQRTQQEDSAVYLCASSLRDLNTEAFFGQGTRLTVV.